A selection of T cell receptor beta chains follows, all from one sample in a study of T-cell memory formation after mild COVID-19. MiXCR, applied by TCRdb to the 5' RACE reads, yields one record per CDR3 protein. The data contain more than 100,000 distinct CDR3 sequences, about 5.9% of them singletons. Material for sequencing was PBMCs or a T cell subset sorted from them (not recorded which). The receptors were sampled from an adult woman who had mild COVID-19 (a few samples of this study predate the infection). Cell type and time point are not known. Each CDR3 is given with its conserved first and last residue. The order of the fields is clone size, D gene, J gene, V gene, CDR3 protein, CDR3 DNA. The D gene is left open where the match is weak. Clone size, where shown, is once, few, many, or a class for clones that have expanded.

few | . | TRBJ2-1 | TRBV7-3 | CASSLSGSLDNEQFF | TGTGCCAGCAGCTTAAGTGGGAGTTTGGACAATGAGCAGTTCTTC
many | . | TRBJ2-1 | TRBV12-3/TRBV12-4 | CASSRLLASSYNEQFF | TGTGCCAGCAGCCGACTACTAGCTAGCTCCTACAATGAGCAGTTCTTC
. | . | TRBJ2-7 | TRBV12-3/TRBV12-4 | CASSGIHYEQYF | TGTGCCAGCAGCGGGATTCACTACGAGCAGTACTTC
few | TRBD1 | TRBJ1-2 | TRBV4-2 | CASSQGGGRQGHGYTF | TGTGCCAGCAGCCAAGGCGGGGGGAGACAGGGTCATGGCTACACCTTC
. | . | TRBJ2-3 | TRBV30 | CAWGTEGGTDTQYF | TGTGCCTGGGGGACTGAGGGGGGCACAGATACGCAGTATTTT
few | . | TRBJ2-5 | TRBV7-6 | CASSKILGETQYF | TGTGCCAGCAGCAAAATCCTCGGGGAGACCCAGTACTTC
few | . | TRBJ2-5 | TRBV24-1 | CATSDSGSQETQYF | TGTGCCACCAGTGATTCAGGTTCCCAAGAGACCCAGTACTTC
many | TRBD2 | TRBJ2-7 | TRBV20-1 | CSARWASGSEEQYF | TGCAGTGCTAGATGGGCTAGCGGGAGTGAAGAGCAGTACTTC
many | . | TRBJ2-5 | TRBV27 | CASSPGRGPQYF | TGTGCCAGCAGTCCGGGTCGGGGGCCCCAGTACTTC
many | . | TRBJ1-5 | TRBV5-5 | CASSLAGSNQPQHF | TGTGCCAGCAGCTTGGCAGGGAGCAATCAGCCCCAGCATTTT
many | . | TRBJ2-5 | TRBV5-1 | CASSLVAEETQYF | TGCGCCAGCAGCTTGGTAGCAGAAGAGACCCAGTACTTC